This TCR beta chain was recorded in a study of sequential checkpoint blockade in melanoma. Study as a whole: Randomization was 1:1 between first-line nivolumab→ipilimumab and ipilimumab→nivolumab.

The method was immunoSEQ multiplex PCR; TCRdb's version includes in-frame clones alone and lacks a portion of them. Altogether under 45,000 clones are present, just under 85% being singletons, with the ten largest covering 4.5% to 7%. The germline gives CDR1 SEHNR, CDR2 FQNEAQ (reference sequence). The CDR3 runs to 15 residues. Trimming pared 3 bases from V and 3 bases from J, leaving 12 bases between. This clone was counted only a few times. Specified treatment: randomized to nivolumab then ipilimumab (arm A) or the reverse (arm B). Patients had received no earlier DNA-damaging chemotherapy. Live CD3+CD8+ CD19− CD56− cells were sorted from PBMCs.

This clonotype was obtained from a human donor with melanoma. The sample here was CD8+ T cells sorted from blood (inferred from file names), taken from a patient given nivolumab and ipilimumab in sequence. This sequence joins TRBV7-9 and TRBJ1-3, with D perhaps matching TRBD1 (5 bases). The CDR3 spells CASSFPGRDGNTIYF. The CDR3 DNA reads TGTGCCAGCAGCTTTCCGGGCAGGGATGGAAACACCATATATTTT.